This T cell receptor (beta chain) was retrieved from a study of read filtering for tumor transcriptome and immune sequencing. Whole-study context: The cohort had 17 men and roughly 13 women aged roughly 45 to 90, mean roughly 66 years. By R-ISS, stages I, II and III held around 8, 15 and 7 patients.

This clonotype came up many times. The CDR3 totals 14 residues. From germline, CDR1 is SQVTM and CDR2 ANQGSEA. Trimming stripped 5 bases from V and 0 bases from J, with 10 bases between. Sampling of bone marrow took place during active disease in every patient. From approximately 430 ng of RNA, a library with molecular barcoded alpha/delta and beta/gamma adaptors was made. TCRdb reprocessed the reads via MiXCR and lists one record per CDR3 protein. The repertoire has about 61,000 distinct CDR3 sequences, roughly a fifth of them found once; the top ten carry around an eighth. The sample taken for sequencing was a population of CD138-negative cells sorted from bone marrow. The chain carries TRBV29-1 and TRBJ1-4; no clear D gene. This TCR was recovered from a donor older than 35 with multiple myeloma. CDR3 DNA sequence: TGCAGCGTTTCTAGTACAGCAACTAATGAAAAACTGTTTTTT. This translates into CSVSSTATNEKLFF.